A selection of T cell receptor beta chains follows, all from one sample in a study of OX40 agonist ivuxolimab in advanced cancers. Clones were read by immunoSEQ multiplex PCR, and TCRdb kept only the in-frame ones, dropping some. This sample has tens of thousands of clones, with about 89% found just once. Sample: CD4+ or CD8+ T cells sorted from blood, taken in a trial of the OX40 agonist ivuxolimab. The receptors were sampled from an adult with an advanced solid tumor such as melanoma, head and neck, liver or kidney cancer. Each CDR3 is given with its conserved first and last residue. The D gene is left open where the match is weak. Expanded clones are given a class, and other clones once, few, many or no size at all.

D: TRBD1; J: TRBJ1-2; V: TRBV28; size: -; DNA: TGTGCCAGCAGTTCACAGGGGGGGGCTAACTATGGCTACACCTTC; CDR3: CASSSQGGANYGYTF
D: -; J: TRBJ2-4; V: TRBV4-3; size: -; DNA: TGCGCCAGCAGCCAAGATTGGGGATTTAAAAACATTCAGTACTTC; CDR3: CASSQDWGFKNIQYF
D: TRBD1; J: TRBJ2-5; V: TRBV2; size: -; DNA: TGTGCCAGCACCCCCTACAGGGGGCTGGAGACCCAGTACTTC; CDR3: CASTPYRGLETQYF
D: -; J: TRBJ2-1; V: TRBV4-3; size: -; DNA: TGCGCCAGCAGCCAAGATGGTCCAGCGGATTCCTCCTACAATGAGCAGTTCTTC; CDR3: CASSQDGPADSSYNEQFF
D: -; J: TRBJ2-1; V: TRBV9; size: -; DNA: TGTGCCAGCAGCGCGGGAAATGAGCAGTTCTTC; CDR3: CASSAGNEQFF
D: -; J: TRBJ2-1; V: TRBV6-6; size: -; DNA: TGTGCCAGCAGTTGGACCCTGAATGAGCAGTTCTTC; CDR3: CASSWTLNEQFF
D: -; J: TRBJ2-2; V: TRBV28; size: -; DNA: TGTGCCAGCTGTATGGGGGCCGGGGAGCTGTTTTTT; CDR3: CASCMGAGELFF
D: -; J: TRBJ1-1; V: TRBV4-2; size: -; DNA: TGTGCCAGCAGCCAAGGGCTTGAAGCTTTCTTT; CDR3: CASSQGLEAFF
D: -; J: TRBJ2-3; V: TRBV11-3; size: -; DNA: TGTGCCAGCAGCTTAGCGATATGGGCGGATACGCAGTATTTT; CDR3: CASSLAIWADTQYF
D: -; J: TRBJ2-3; V: TRBV9; size: -; DNA: TGTGCCAGCAGCCCATATAGACAGCCAAGCACAGATACGCAGTATTTT; CDR3: CASSPYRQPSTDTQYF
D: -; J: TRBJ2-1; V: TRBV30; size: -; DNA: TGTGCCTGGAGTGTAGCTATACAGATCGATGAGCAGTTCTTC; CDR3: CAWSVAIQIDEQFF
D: -; J: TRBJ2-5; V: TRBV5-4; size: -; DNA: TGTGCCAGCAGCTTGCGGGGGTCTCGGGAGACCCAGTACTTC; CDR3: CASSLRGSRETQYF
D: TRBD2; J: TRBJ2-2; V: TRBV10-3; size: -; DNA: TGTGCCATCAGGGCACCGGGACTAGCGGGCGCGAACACCGGGGAGCTGTTTTTT; CDR3: CAIRAPGLAGANTGELFF
D: TRBD1; J: TRBJ1-1; V: TRBV28; size: once; DNA: TGTGCCAGCAGTTCACCGGACAGGGTAGGGACTGAAGCTTTCTTT; CDR3: CASSSPDRVGTEAFF
D: TRBD1; J: TRBJ1-1; V: TRBV13; size: -; DNA: TGTGCCAGCAGCCATCAACTTAGCCGGACAGGGCTCGCTGAAGCTTTCTTT; CDR3: CASSHQLSRTGLAEAFF
D: -; J: TRBJ1-5; V: TRBV5-6; size: -; DNA: TGTGCCAGCAGCCGCGGTGATAGCAATCAGCCCCAGCATTTT; CDR3: CASSRGDSNQPQHF
D: -; J: TRBJ1-5; V: TRBV5-1; size: once; DNA: TGCGCCAGCAGCCCCGGAGCAGGGGAAAATCAGCCCCAGCATTTT; CDR3: CASSPGAGENQPQHF
D: -; J: TRBJ2-6; V: TRBV4-1; size: -; DNA: TGCGCCAGCAGCCACGCCGACGCCAACGTCCTGACTTTC; CDR3: CASSHADANVLTF
D: -; J: TRBJ1-5; V: TRBV27; size: medium-sized; DNA: TGTGCCAGCAGATACGGGGGACCAAATCAGCCCCAGCATTTT; CDR3: CASRYGGPNQPQHF
D: TRBD2; J: TRBJ2-1; V: TRBV13; size: -; DNA: TGTGCCAGCAGCTTAAGGACTAGGGGAGTTATGTTCTTC; CDR3: CASSLRTRGVMFF
D: -; J: TRBJ2-3; V: TRBV9; size: -; DNA: TGTGCCAGCAGCCCCCCTTCCACAGATACGCAGTATTTT; CDR3: CASSPPSTDTQYF
D: -; J: TRBJ1-4; V: TRBV7-9; size: -; DNA: TGTGCCAGCAGCCACGGGACGGAAAATGAAAAACTGTTTTTT; CDR3: CASSHGTENEKLFF
D: -; J: TRBJ2-7; V: TRBV4-2; size: -; DNA: TGTGCCAGCAGCCAAGGGAGTTCCTACGAGCAGTACTTC; CDR3: CASSQGSSYEQYF
D: -; J: TRBJ2-2; V: TRBV15; size: -; DNA: TGTGCCACCAGCCCCCGGGACTTTTACACCGGGGAGCTGTTTTTT; CDR3: CATSPRDFYTGELFF
D: -; J: TRBJ1-4; V: TRBV4-2; size: medium-sized; DNA: TGTGCCAGCAGTACCGGTCTCGGGGAAAAACTGTTTTTT; CDR3: CASSTGLGEKLFF
D: TRBD1; J: TRBJ2-1; V: TRBV9; size: -; DNA: TGTGCCAGCAGCGTAAGACAGGGGACCTCCTACAATGAGCAGTTCTTC; CDR3: CASSVRQGTSYNEQFF
D: TRBD1; J: TRBJ1-1; V: TRBV19; size: -; DNA: TGTGCCAGTAACAGGGGATCTAGTCCGCTATTCACTGAAGCTTTCTTT; CDR3: CASNRGSSPLFTEAFF
D: -; J: TRBJ2-7; V: TRBV9; size: -; DNA: TGTGCCAGCAGCGTAGGATTGGGGCGGGAGCAGTACTTC; CDR3: CASSVGLGREQYF
D: -; J: TRBJ2-5; V: TRBV7-9; size: -; DNA: TGTGCCAGCAGCTTCATGGGGGCGTGGGAGACCCAGTACTTC; CDR3: CASSFMGAWETQYF